The source of this T cell receptor beta chain is a study of cytomegalovirus exposure and HLA in healthy donors. Study information: Earlier, 117 million unique TCR beta sequences were recovered from approximately 180 million T cells by an analysis. Early release data held tens of millions of unique TCRs from HLA-typed donors.

V gave up 8 bases and J gave up 7 bases; unmatched junction bases: 9. Germline loops: CDR1 SNHLY, CDR2 FYNNEI. The CDR3 is made up of 14 amino acids. General study points: Altogether, 150 to 200 TCR beta chains were recorded as cytomegalovirus-associated. A later analysis associated around 17,000 TCR beta sequences with HLA alleles at a 0.05 false discovery rate.

About this clone itself: Its antigen remains unknown.

Vbeta (60) and Jbeta (13) primers were used in the PCR. Profiling relied on immunoSEQ multiplex PCR, and the TCRdb table lists in-frame clones only, not all of them. The table has under 200,000 clones, roughly four fifths seen once. The sequence derives from a woman in her forties or fifties in good health and CMV-seropositive. The gene calls are TRBV2 and TRBJ2-2; 8 bases agree with TRBD1. Source material: PBMCs. The CDR3 sequence: CASGWAGGFGELFF. CDR3 DNA sequence: TGTGCCAGCGGGTGGGCAGGGGGCTTCGGGGAGCTGTTTTTT.